The 9 T cell receptor beta chains presented below share a single source sample, sequenced in a study of blood T cell repertoires in COVID-19. Produced via immunoSEQ multiplex PCR; TCRdb's table is partial and in-frame only. The repertoire includes a few hundred thousand clones, about 88% of them detected once, and around 0.89% sits in the top ten. The specimen sequenced was peripheral blood. These receptors came from a man aged 40-50 years with acute or convalescent COVID-19.

V is TRBV2 and J is TRBJ1-3; 7 nucleotides line up with TRBD1. The V gene's germline CDR1 is SNHLY and CDR2 FYNNEI. The J segment lost 2 bases and the V segment lost 9 bases, leaving 4 bases of the junction unmatched. The CDR3 covers 13 residues. DNA for the CDR3: TGTGCCAGTAGGGACAGTACTGGAAACACCATATATTTT. It is translated as CASRDSTGNTIYF.

The gene calls are TRBV4-1 and TRBJ2-1, with 13 bases matching TRBD2. V was pared by 1 base and J by 6 bases, with 0 bases of the junction left unmatched. Germline V gene data show CDR1 as MGHRA and CDR2 as YSYEKL. The CDR3 has 15 residues. CDR3 nucleotide sequence: TGCGCCAGCAGCCAAGGGACTAGCGGGAGCAATGAGCAGTTCTTC. As protein: CASSQGTSGSNEQFF.

The chain combines TRBV19 with TRBJ2-7; possibly TRBD1 for D (5 bases). Germline lookup yields CDR1 LNHDA and CDR2 SQIVND (reference sequence). CDR3 size: 11 residues. Trimming pared 10 bases from V and 2 bases from J, leaving 9 bases between. The CDR3 sequence is CATRRAYEQYF. The CDR3 bases are TGTGCCACCCGCAGGGCCTACGAGCAGTACTTC.

The rearrangement uses TRBV19 and TRBJ2-5; 12 bases line up with TRBD2. CDR3 length: 14 amino acids. The germline V gene encodes CDR1 LNHDA and CDR2 SQIVND (reference sequence). V lost 3 bases and J lost 5; bases outside the gene matches: 1. The CDR3 is CASSMTSGGETQYF. The DNA of the CDR3 is TGTGCCAGTAGTATGACTAGCGGGGGTGAGACCCAGTACTTC.

The chain links TRBV6-6 to TRBJ1-2, with D maybe TRBD1 (6 bases). With 6 bases removed from V and 2 bases from J, the gap between germline ends came to 19 bases. In germline, CDR1 is MNHNY, CDR2 SVGAGI (reference sequence). The CDR3 spans 16 residues. The CDR3 nucleotides read TGTGCCAGCAGCGACCTGGCTGGGGGGGCGAACTATGGCTACACCTTC. Translation: CASSDLAGGANYGYTF.

The rearrangement links TRBV9 to TRBJ1-1, with 9 bases fitting TRBD1. The CDR3 spans 14 residues. Germline V CDR1 and CDR2: SGDLS, YYNGEE. J gave up 3 bases and V 6 bases, and 6 bases lay outside the gene matches. This chain's CDR3 is CASTRDRVDTEAFF. Here the CDR3 DNA reads TGTGCCAGCACCAGGGACAGGGTGGACACTGAAGCTTTCTTT.

The V call is TRBV6-5, the J call TRBJ2-1; weak D call: TRBD1 (6 bases). The CDR3 has 14 amino acids. Trimming cost V 7 bases and J 8 bases, with 18 bases left between them. The germline V gene encodes CDR1 MNHEY and CDR2 SVGAGI. CDR3: CASNRMGAGDEQFF. CDR3 in DNA: TGTGCCAGCAATCGAATGGGGGCCGGCGATGAGCAGTTCTTC.

The chain couples TRBV4-1 to TRBJ1-1; possible D gene TRBD1, 5 bases. The V gene's germline CDR1 is MGHRA and CDR2 YSYEKL. This CDR3 has 15 amino acids. Trimming cost V 0 bases and J 7 bases, with 15 bases left between them. CDR3 amino acids: CASSQEERQTREAFF. CDR3 sequence (DNA): TGCGCCAGCAGCCAAGAAGAGAGACAGACACGTGAAGCTTTCTTT.

The chain joins TRBV28 to TRBJ1-1; D remains ambiguous. V lost 6 bases to trimming and J lost 5 bases, with 10 bases between them. Germline values: CDR1 MDHEN, CDR2 SYDVKM. The CDR3 extends over 12 amino acids. The DNA for the CDR3 is TGTGCCAGCAGGGCCGTACAGACTGAAGCTTTCTTT. It is translated as CASRAVQTEAFF.